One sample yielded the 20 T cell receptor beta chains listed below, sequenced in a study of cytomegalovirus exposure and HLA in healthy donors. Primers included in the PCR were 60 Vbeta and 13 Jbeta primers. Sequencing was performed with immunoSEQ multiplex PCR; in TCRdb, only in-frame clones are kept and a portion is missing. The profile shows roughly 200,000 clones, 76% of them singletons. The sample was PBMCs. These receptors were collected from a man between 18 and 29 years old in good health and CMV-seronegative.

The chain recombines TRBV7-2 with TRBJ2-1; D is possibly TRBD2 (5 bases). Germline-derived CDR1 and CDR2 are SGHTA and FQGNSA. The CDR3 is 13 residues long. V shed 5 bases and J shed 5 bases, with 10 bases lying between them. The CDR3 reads CASSAGRDNEQFF. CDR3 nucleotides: TGTGCCAGCAGCGCGGGTCGAGACAATGAGCAGTTCTTC.

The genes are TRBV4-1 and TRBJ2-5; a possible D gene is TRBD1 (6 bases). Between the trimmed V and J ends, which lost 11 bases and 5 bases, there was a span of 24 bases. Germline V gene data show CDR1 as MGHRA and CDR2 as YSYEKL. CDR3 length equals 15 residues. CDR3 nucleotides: TGCGCCTCTCAATGGGAGCAGGGGTCAACGGAGACCCAGTACTTC. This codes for CASQWEQGSTETQYF.

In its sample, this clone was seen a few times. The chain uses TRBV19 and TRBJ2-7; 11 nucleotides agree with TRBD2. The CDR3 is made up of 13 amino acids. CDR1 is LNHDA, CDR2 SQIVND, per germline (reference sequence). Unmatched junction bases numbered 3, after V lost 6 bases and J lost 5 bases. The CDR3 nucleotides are TGTGCCAGTAGCCTAGCGGGAGGAAACGAGCAGTACTTC. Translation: CASSLAGGNEQYF.

CDR3 loop: CASTRGREDNQPQHF. The CDR3 bases are TGTGCCAGCACGCGCGGGAGGGAGGACAATCAGCCCCAGCATTTT. The rearrangement uses TRBV2 and TRBJ1-5; D is undetermined. V lost 7 bases, J lost 3 bases, and 16 bases lay in between. CDR1 and CDR2 from the germline V gene are SNHLY and FYNNEI. This CDR3 has 15 residues.

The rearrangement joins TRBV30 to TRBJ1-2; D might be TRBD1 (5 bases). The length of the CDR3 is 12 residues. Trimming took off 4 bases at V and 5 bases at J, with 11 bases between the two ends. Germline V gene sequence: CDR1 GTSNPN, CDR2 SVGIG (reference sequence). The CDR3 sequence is CAWTLKGYGYTF. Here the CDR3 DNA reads TGTGCCTGGACTCTAAAGGGGTATGGCTACACCTTC. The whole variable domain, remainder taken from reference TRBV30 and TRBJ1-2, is SQTIHQWPATLVQPVGSPLSLECTVEGTSNPNLYWYRQAAGRGLQLLFYSVGIGQISSEVPQNLSASRPQDRQFILSSKKLLLSDSGFYLCAWTLKGYGYTFGSGTRLTVV.

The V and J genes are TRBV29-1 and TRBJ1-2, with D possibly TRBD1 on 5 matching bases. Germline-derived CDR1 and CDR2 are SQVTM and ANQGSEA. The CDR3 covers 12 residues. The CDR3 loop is CSSLGDGYGYTF. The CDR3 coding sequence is TGCAGTTCTCTAGGGGATGGCTATGGCTACACCTTC.

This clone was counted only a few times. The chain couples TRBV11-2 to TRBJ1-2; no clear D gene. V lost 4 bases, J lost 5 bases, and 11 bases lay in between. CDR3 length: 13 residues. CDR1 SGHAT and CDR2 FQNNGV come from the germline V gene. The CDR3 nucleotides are TGTGCCAGCAGCTCATACGACACATATGGCTACACCTTC. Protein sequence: CASSSYDTYGYTF. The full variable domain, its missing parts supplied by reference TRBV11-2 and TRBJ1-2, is EAGVAQSPRYKIIEKRQSVAFWCNPISGHATLYWYQQILGQGPKLLIQFQNNGVVDDSQLPKDRFSAERLKGVDSTLKIQPAKLEDSAVYLCASSSYDTYGYTFGSGTRLTVV.

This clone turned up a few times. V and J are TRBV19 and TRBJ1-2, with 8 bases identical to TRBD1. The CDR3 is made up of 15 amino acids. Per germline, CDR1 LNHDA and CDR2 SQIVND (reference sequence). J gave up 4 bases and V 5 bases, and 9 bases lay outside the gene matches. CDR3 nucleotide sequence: TGTGCCAGTAGTTTTTCAGGGGGCGATCGCTATGGCTACACCTTC. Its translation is CASSFSGGDRYGYTF.

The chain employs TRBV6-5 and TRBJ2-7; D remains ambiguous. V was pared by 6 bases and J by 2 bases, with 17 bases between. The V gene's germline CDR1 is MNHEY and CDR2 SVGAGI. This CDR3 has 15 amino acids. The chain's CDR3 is CASSPAVRPTYEQYF. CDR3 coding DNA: TGTGCCAGCAGCCCCGCCGTCAGGCCAACCTACGAGCAGTACTTC.

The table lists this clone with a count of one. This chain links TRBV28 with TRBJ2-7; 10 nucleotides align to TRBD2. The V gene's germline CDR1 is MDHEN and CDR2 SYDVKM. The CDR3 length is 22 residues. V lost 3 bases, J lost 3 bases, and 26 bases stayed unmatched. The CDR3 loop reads CASSFPGGSGRNILAKLYEQYF. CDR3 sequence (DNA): TGTGCCAGCAGTTTTCCCGGCGGTAGCGGGAGGAACATTTTGGCGAAACTCTACGAGCAGTACTTC.

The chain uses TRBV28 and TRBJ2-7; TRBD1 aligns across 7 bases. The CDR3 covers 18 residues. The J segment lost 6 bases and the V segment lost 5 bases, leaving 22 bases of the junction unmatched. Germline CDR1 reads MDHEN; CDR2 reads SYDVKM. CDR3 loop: CASSPLSRSRGLLIEQYF. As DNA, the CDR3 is TGTGCCAGCAGTCCCCTCTCCCGCAGCAGGGGGTTATTGATCGAGCAGTACTTC.

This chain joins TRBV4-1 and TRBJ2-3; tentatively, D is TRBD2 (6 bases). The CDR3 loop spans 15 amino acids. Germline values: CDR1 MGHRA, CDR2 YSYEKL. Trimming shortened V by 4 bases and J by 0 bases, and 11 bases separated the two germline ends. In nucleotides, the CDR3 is TGCGCCAGCAGCCGGACTACCTCTAGCACAGATACGCAGTATTTT. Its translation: CASSRTTSSTDTQYF.

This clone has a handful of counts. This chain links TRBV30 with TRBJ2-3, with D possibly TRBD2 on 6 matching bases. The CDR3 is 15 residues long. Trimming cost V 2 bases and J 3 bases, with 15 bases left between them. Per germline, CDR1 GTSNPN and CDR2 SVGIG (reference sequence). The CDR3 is CAWSTPGEKTDTQYF. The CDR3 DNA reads TGTGCCTGGAGTACCCCGGGAGAGAAAACAGATACGCAGTATTTT.

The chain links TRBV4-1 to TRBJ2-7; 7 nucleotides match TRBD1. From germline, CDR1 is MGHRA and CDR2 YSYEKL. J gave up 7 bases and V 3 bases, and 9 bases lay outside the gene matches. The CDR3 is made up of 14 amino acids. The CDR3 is CASSQQKGAEEQYF. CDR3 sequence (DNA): TGCGCCAGCAGCCAGCAGAAGGGGGCGGAAGAGCAGTACTTC.

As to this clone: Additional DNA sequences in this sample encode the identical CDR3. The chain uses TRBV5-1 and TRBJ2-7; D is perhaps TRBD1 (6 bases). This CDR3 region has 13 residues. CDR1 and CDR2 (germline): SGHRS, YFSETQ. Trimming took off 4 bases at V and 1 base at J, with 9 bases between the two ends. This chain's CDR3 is CASSLGQSYEQYF. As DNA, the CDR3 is TGCGCCAGCAGCCTAGGACAGTCCTACGAGCAGTACTTC.

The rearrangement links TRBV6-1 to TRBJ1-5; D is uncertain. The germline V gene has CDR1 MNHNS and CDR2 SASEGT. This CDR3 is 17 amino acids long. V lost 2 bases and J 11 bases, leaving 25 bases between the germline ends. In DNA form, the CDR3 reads TGTGCCAGCAGTGAAAAAGGTCTCGGAGTCGGCGGCTTTTCCCAGCATTTT. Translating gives CASSEKGLGVGGFSQHF.

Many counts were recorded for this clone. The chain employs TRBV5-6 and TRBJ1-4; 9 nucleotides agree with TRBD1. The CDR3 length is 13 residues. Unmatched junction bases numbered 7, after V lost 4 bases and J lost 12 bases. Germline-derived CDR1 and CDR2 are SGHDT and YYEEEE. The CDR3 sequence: CASSAGTGRELFF. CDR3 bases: TGTGCCAGCAGCGCCGGGACAGGGAGGGAACTGTTTTTT.

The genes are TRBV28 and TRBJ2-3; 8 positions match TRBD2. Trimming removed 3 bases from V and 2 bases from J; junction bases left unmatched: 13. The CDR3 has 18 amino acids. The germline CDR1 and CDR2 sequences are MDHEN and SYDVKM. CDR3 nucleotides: TGTGCCAGCAGTTTGTCAGGTCTATCGGGAGGGCACACAGATACGCAGTATTTT. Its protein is CASSLSGLSGGHTDTQYF.

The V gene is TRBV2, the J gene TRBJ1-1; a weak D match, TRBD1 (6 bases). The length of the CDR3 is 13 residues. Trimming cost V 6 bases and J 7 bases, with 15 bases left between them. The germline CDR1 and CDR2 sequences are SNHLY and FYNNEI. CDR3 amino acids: CASRQGEILEAFF. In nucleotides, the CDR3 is TGTGCCAGCAGACAGGGCGAGATTCTTGAAGCTTTCTTT.

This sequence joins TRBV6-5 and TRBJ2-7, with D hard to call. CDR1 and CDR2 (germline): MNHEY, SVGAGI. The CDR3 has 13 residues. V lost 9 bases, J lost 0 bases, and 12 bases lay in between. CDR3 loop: CASREPRSYEQYF. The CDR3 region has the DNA TGTGCCAGTAGAGAACCCCGCTCCTACGAGCAGTACTTC.